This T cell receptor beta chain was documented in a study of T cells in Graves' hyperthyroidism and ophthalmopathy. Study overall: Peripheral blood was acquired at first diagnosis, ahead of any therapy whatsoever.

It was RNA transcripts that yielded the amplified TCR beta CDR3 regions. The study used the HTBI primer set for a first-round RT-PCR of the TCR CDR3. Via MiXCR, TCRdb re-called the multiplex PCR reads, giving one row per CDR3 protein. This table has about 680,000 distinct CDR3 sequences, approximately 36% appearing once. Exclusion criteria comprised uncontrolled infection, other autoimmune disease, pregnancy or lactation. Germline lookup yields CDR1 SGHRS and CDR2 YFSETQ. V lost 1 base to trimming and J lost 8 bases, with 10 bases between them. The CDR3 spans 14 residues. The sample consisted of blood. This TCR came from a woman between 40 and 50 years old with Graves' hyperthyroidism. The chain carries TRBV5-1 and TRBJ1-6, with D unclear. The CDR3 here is CASSLPVPHSPLHF. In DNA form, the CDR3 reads TGCGCCAGCAGCTTGCCAGTGCCACATTCACCCCTCCACTTT.